One and the same sample provided the 7 T cell receptor beta chains below, sequenced in a study of T cell responses to AZD1222 COVID-19 vaccine. The repertoire was sequenced with immunoSEQ multiplex PCR; TCRdb's copy has only in-frame clones and lacks some. Of some 47,000 clones in the sample, roughly 89% were seen once. Specimen: peripheral blood, collected 28 days after the second AZD1222 dose. These receptors came from an adult who received the AZD1222 COVID-19 vaccine.

This clone has only one observation. This rearrangement joins TRBV15 to TRBJ1-6, with D possibly being TRBD1 (6 bases). Germline V gene data show CDR1 as LNHNV and CDR2 as YYDKDF (reference sequence). Trimming cost V 0 bases and J 7 bases, with 10 bases left between them. This CDR3 region has 15 residues. The CDR3 sequence is CATSRDFGGNSPLHF. The CDR3, as DNA: TGTGCCACCAGCAGAGATTTTGGGGGCAATTCACCCCTCCACTTT.

CDR3 nucleotide sequence: TGTGCCAGCAGCCAGTTCACCGGGACAGGAGACAATGAGCAGTTCTTC. Its protein product is CASSQFTGTGDNEQFF. V and J are TRBV14 and TRBJ2-1; 8 bases are a match to TRBD1. The CDR3 sequence is 16 residues long. V dropped 3 bases and J dropped 5; count of bases not matched to a gene: 9. The germline V gene encodes CDR1 SGHDN and CDR2 FVKESK.

The CDR3 loop is CASSSDRAAGGPYNEQFF. For the CDR3, the DNA is TGTGCCAGCAGCTCGGACAGGGCAGCGGGAGGGCCATACAATGAGCAGTTCTTC. The gene calls are TRBV11-3 and TRBJ2-1, with 10 bases lining up with TRBD2. Trimming at V came to 4 bases and at J to 4 bases, leaving 13 bases not matched to a gene. The CDR3 consists of 18 residues. Germline values: CDR1 SGHNT, CDR2 YENEEA. The full variable domain, with the rest looked up from reference TRBV11-3 and TRBJ2-1, is EAGVVQSPRYKIIEKKQPVAFWCNPISGHNTLYWYLQNLGQGPELLIRYENEEAVDDSQLPKDRFSAERLKGVDSTLKIQPAELGDSAVYLCASSSDRAAGGPYNEQFFGPGTRLTVL.

A single count supports this clone. The chain employs TRBV20-1 and TRBJ2-2; 12 bases align to TRBD2. The germline V gene encodes CDR1 DFQATT and CDR2 SNEGSKA (reference sequence). The CDR3 has 15 amino acids. J was trimmed by 6 bases and V by 3 bases; bases with no gene match: 5. The CDR3 loop is CSASPLAGGPGELFF. The CDR3 coding sequence is TGCAGTGCTAGTCCACTAGCGGGAGGTCCCGGGGAGCTGTTTTTT.

V and J are TRBV3-1 (or the pseudogene TRBV3-2) and TRBJ2-5, with D possibly called TRBD1 or TRBD2 (5 bases each). The CDR3 has 16 amino acids. V was trimmed by 0 bases and J by 4 bases, leaving 15 bases between them. Per the germline V gene, CDR1 is LGHDT and CDR2 is YNNKEL (reference sequence). The CDR3 here is CASSQDDSGARETQYF. The CDR3 nucleotides read TGTGCCAGCAGCCAAGATGATTCCGGGGCTCGAGAGACCCAGTACTTC.

The V gene is TRBV5-1, the J gene TRBJ2-7, with D perhaps TRBD1 or TRBD2 (8 bases each). Germline V lookup: CDR1 SGHRS, CDR2 YFSETQ. This CDR3 region has 19 residues. V shed 4 bases and J shed 2 bases, with 28 bases lying between them. In DNA, the CDR3 is TGCGCCAGCAGCCCCGGGAGGGGGACAGGTGACTCCTATACCTACGAGCAGTACTTC. It yields the protein CASSPGRGTGDSYTYEQYF. Complete variable domain (other parts from reference TRBV5-1 and TRBJ2-7): KAGVTQTPRYLIKTRGQQVTLSCSPISGHRSVSWYQQTPGQGLQFLFEYFSETQRNKGNFPGRFSGRQFSNSRSEMNVSTLELGDSALYLCASSPGRGTGDSYTYEQYFGPGTRLTVT.

The chain carries TRBV28 and TRBJ1-1; 7 nucleotides match TRBD1. CDR1 is MDHEN and CDR2 is SYDVKM in the germline V gene. The V gene end was trimmed by 3 bases and the J gene end by 4 bases; junction bases not matched to a gene: 5. CDR3 length: 14 amino acids. In DNA form, the CDR3 reads TGTGCCAGCAGTTTGGACAGGCGTATCACTGAAGCTTTCTTT. The encoded protein is CASSLDRRITEAFF.